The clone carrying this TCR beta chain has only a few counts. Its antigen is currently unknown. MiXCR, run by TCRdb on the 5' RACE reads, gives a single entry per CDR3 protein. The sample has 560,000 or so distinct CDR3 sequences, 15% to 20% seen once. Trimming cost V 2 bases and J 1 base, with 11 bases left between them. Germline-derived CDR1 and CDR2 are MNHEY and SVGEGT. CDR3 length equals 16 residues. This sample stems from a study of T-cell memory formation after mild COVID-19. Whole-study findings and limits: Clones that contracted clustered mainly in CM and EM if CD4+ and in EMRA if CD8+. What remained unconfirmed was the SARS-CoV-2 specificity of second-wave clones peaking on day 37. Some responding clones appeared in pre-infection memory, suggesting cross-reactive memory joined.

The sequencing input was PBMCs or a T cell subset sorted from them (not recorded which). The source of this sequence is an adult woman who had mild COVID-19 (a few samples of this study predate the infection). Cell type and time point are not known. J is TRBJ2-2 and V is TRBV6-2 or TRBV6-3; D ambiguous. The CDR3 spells CASSYGLQGNTGELFF. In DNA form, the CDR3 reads TGTGCCAGCAGTTACGGGCTCCAAGGGAACACCGGGGAGCTGTTTTTT.